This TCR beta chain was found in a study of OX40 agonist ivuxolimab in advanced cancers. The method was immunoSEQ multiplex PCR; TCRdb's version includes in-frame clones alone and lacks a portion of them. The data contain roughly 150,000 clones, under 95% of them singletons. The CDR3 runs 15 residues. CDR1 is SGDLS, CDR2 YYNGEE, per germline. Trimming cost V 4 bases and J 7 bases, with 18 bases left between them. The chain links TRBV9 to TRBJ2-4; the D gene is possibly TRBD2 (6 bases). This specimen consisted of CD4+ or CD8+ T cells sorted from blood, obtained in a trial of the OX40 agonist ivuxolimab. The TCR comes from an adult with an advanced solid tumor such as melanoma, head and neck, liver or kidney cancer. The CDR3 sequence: CASSPHRGARNIQYF. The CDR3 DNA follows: TGTGCCAGCAGCCCGCATCGCGGGGCGCGGAACATTCAGTACTTC.